These 5 T cell receptor beta chains originate from one sample sequenced in a study of vaccination effects on CD4 cells after COVID-19 (dated by TCRdb to between 2022 and 2023). In the ViraFEST assay, PBMC were stimulated with viral peptide pools, and antigen-specific CD4+ T cell clonotypes were then identified by expansion using TCR sequencing. After 10 to 11 days of culture, CD4+ T cells were isolated with the EasySep CD4+ T cell isolation kit. None of the healthy vaccine recipients had a prior SARS-CoV-2 infection, which was confirmed by nucleocapsid antibody tests that came back negative both before and after vaccination. The library was prepared using the immunoSEQ multiplex PCR assay. TCRdb re-hosts the immuneACCESS table, in-frame sequences only. Its copies lack some clones; in the studies checked, an unresolved V gene accounts for under half of them, and the cause for the rest is not known. This sample lists 30,000 to 45,000 clones; approximately 70% were detected once. The ten most abundant clones make up more than 20% of the sample.

These receptors are not linked to any known antigen. This specimen was CD4+ T cells from PBMCs cultured with SARS-CoV-2 spike peptides, taken before COVID-19 vaccination. The sample's cell subset or site label, decoded: SARS-CoV-2 spike overlapping peptide pool stimulation. All receptors come from a human donor who received a COVID-19 vaccine.

This clone has just a few counts. The J gene is TRBJ1-1, the V gene TRBV6-5; no definite D call. Germline V gene sequence: CDR1 MNHEY, CDR2 SVGAGI. The CDR3 covers 13 residues. Trimming stripped 2 bases from V and 0 bases from J, with 4 bases between. The CDR3 loop is CASSYRVNTEAFF. CDR3 in DNA: TGTGCCAGCAGTTACCGAGTGAACACTGAAGCTTTCTTT.

In this sample, this clone turned up once. This CDR3 reads CASSSLGTSPTEAFF. The CDR3 nucleotides are TGTGCCAGCAGCTCCCTTGGCACTTCTCCCACTGAAGCTTTCTTT. The chain combines TRBV9 with TRBJ1-1; D call uncertain. V lost 4 bases and J lost 4, with 17 bases in between. CDR3 length: 15 amino acids. Germline V CDR1 and CDR2: SGDLS, YYNGEE.

The rearrangement uses TRBV7-6 and TRBJ2-3; weak D call: TRBD2 (5 bases). CDR1 is SGHVS, CDR2 FNYEAQ, per germline. Trimming took off 0 bases at V and 0 bases at J, with 10 bases between the two ends. This CDR3 is built from 16 residues. The CDR3 DNA reads as TGTGCCAGCAGCTTAGCGCTGGGGAGAAGCACAGATACGCAGTATTTT. It codes for CASSLALGRSTDTQYF.

This chain connects TRBV11-3 to TRBJ2-3; 7 bases are a match to TRBD1. The germline gives CDR1 SGHNT, CDR2 YENEEA. This CDR3 contains 14 residues. The trim removed 5 bases at V and 2 bases at J, leaving 4 bases unmatched. The CDR3 DNA reads as TGTGCCAGCAGCCCGGGACAGTTCACAGATACGCAGTATTTT. The encoded protein is CASSPGQFTDTQYF.

This chain uses TRBV5-1 with TRBJ1-1; D is undetermined. CDR1 SGHRS and CDR2 YFSETQ come from the germline V gene. The CDR3 contains 13 residues. V was shortened by 5 bases and J by 1 base, with 9 bases between the two germline ends. CDR3 in amino acids: CASRPGRNTEAFF. The CDR3 coding sequence is TGCGCCAGCAGGCCTGGACGGAACACTGAAGCTTTCTTT.